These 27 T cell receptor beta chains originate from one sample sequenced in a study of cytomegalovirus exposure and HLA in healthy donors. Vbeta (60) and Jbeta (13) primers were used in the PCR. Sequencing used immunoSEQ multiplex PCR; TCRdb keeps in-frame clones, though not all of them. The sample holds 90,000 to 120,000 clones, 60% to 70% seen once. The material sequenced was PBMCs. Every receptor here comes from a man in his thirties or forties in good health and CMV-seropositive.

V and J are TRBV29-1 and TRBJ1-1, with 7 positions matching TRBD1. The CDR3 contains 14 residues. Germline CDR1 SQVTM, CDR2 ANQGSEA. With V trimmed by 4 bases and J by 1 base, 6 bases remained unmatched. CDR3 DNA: TGCAGCGTTGGGGGGAGACAGGGGAACACTGAAGCTTTCTTT. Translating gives CSVGGRQGNTEAFF.

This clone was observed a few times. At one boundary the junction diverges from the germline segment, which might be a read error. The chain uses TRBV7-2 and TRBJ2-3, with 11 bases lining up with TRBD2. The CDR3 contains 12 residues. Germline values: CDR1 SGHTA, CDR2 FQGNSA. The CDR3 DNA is TGTGCCAGCAGCTTAGACGCTAGCGGGGGGTCTTTT. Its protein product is CASSLDASGGSF.

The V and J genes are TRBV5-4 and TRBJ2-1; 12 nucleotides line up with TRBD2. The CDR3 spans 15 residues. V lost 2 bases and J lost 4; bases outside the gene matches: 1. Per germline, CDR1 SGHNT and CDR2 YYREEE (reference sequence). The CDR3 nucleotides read TGTGCCAGCAGCTTTGGACTAGCGGGGTACAATGAGCAGTTCTTC. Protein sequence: CASSFGLAGYNEQFF.

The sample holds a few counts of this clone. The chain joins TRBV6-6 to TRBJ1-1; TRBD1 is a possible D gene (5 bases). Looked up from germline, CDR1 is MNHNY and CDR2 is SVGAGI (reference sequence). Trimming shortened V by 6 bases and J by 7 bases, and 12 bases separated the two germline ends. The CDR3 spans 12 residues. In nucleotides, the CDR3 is TGTGCCAGCAGATGGACACTTAATGAAGCTTTCTTT. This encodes CASRWTLNEAFF.

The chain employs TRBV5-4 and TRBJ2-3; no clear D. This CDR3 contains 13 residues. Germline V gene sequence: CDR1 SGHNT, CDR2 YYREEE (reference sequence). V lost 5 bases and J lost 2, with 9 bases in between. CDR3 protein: CASSLATTDTQYF. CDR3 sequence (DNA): TGTGCCAGCAGTCTGGCAACCACAGATACGCAGTATTTT. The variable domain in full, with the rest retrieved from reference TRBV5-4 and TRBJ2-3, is ETGVTQSPTHLIKTRGQQVTLRCSSQSGHNTVSWYQQALGQGPQFIFQYYREEENGRGNFPPRFSGLQFPNYSSELNVNALELDDSALYLCASSLATTDTQYFGPGTRLTVL.

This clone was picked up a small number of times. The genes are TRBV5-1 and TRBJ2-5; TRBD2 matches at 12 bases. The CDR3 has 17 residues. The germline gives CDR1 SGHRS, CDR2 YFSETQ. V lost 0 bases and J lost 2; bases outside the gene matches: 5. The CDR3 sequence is CASSLVGLAGAQETQYF. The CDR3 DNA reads TGCGCCAGCAGCTTGGTGGGACTAGCGGGCGCACAAGAGACCCAGTACTTC.

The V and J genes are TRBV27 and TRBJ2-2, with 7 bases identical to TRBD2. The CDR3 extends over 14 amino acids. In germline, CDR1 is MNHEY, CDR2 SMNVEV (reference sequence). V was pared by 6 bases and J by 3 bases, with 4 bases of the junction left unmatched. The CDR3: CASSPGRYTGELFF. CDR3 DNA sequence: TGTGCCAGCAGCCCCGGGAGGTACACCGGGGAGCTGTTTTTT.

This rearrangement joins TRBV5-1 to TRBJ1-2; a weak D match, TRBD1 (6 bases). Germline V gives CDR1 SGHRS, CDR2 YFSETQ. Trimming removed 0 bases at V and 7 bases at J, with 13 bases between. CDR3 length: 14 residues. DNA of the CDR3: TGCGCCAGCAGCTTGGAGCAGGGGAGGGGTGGCTACACCTTC. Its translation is CASSLEQGRGGYTF.

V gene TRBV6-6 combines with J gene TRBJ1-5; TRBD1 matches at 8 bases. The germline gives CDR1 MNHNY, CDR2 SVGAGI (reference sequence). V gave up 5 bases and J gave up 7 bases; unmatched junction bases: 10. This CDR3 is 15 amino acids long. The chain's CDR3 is CASSPQGAVTQPQHF. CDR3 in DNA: TGTGCCAGCAGTCCTCAGGGGGCGGTCACCCAGCCCCAGCATTTT.

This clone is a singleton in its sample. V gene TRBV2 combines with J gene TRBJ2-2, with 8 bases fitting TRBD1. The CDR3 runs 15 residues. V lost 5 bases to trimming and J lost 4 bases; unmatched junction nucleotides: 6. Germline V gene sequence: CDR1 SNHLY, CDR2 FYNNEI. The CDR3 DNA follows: TGTGCCAGCAGTTCGACAGGGGTAGCCACCGGGGAGCTGTTTTTT. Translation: CASSSTGVATGELFF. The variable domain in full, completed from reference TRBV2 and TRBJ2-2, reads EPEVTQTPSHQVTQMGQEVILRCVPISNHLYFYWYRQILGQKVEFLVSFYNNEISEKSEIFDDQFSVERPDGSNFTLKIRSTKLEDSAMYFCASSSTGVATGELFFGEGSRLTVL.

The CDR3 is CASSPDAVYNEQFF. CDR3 DNA sequence: TGTGCCAGCTCACCGGATGCGGTCTACAATGAGCAGTTCTTC. The chain links TRBV18 to TRBJ2-1, with D hard to call. V lost 3 bases, J lost 3 bases, and 9 bases lay in between. Germline V gene sequence: CDR1 KGHSH, CDR2 LQKENI. CDR3 size: 14 residues.

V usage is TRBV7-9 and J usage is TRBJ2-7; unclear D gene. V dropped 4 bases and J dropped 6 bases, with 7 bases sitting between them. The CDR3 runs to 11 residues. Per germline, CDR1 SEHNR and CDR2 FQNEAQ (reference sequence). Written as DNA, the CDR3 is TGTGCCAGCAGCTCCGTCGGCGAGCAGTACTTC. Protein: CASSSVGEQYF.

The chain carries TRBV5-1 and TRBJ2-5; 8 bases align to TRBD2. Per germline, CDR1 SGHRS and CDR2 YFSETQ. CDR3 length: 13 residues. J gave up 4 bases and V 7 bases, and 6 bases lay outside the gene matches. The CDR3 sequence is CASGTSPTETQYF. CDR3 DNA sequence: TGCGCCAGCGGGACTAGTCCCACAGAGACCCAGTACTTC.

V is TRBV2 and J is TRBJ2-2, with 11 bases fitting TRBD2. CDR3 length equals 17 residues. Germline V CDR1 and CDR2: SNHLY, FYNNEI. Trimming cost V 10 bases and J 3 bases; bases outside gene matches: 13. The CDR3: CATRGVAGGPDTGELFF. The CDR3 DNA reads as TGTGCCACCCGGGGGGTAGCGGGGGGGCCTGACACCGGGGAGCTGTTTTTT. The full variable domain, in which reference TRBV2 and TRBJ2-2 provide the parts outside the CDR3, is EPEVTQTPSHQVTQMGQEVILRCVPISNHLYFYWYRQILGQKVEFLVSFYNNEISEKSEIFDDQFSVERPDGSNFTLKIRSTKLEDSAMYFCATRGVAGGPDTGELFFGEGSRLTVL.

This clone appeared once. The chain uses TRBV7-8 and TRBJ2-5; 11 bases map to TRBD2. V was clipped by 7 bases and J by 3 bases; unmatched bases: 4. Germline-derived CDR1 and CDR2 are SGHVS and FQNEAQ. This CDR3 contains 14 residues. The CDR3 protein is CASTRLAGKETQYF. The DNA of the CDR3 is TGTGCCAGCACTCGACTAGCGGGGAAAGAGACCCAGTACTTC.

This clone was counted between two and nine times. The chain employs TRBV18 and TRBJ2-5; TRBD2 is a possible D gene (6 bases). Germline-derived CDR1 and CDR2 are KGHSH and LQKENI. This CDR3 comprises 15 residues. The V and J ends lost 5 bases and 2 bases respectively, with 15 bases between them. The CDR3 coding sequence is TGTGCCAGCTCATCTACTATAGCGGAACAAGAGACCCAGTACTTC. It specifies CASSSTIAEQETQYF.

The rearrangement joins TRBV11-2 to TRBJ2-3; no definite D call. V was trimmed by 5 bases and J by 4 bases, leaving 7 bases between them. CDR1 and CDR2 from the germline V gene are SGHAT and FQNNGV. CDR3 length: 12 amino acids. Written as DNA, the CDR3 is TGTGCCAGCAGCCCCGTCGCAGATACGCAGTATTTT. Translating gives CASSPVADTQYF.

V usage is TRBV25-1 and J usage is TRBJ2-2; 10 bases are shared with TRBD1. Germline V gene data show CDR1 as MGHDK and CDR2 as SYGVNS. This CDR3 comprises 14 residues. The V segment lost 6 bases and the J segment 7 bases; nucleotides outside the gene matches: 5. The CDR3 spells CASRRQGASGELFF. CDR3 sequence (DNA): TGTGCCAGCAGGAGACAGGGGGCTAGCGGGGAGCTGTTTTTT. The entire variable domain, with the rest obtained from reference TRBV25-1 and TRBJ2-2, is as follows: EADIYQTPRYLVIGTGKKITLECSQTMGHDKMYWYQQDPGMELHLIHYSYGVNSTEKGDLSSESTVSRIRTEHFPLTLESARPSHTSQYLCASRRQGASGELFFGEGSRLTVL.

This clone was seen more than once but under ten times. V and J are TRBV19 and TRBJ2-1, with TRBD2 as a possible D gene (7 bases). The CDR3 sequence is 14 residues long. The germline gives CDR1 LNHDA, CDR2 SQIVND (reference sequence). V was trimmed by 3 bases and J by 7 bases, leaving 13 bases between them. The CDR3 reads CASSIVGGANEQFF. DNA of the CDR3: TGTGCCAGTAGTATTGTTGGGGGGGCTAATGAGCAGTTCTTC.

The CDR3 DNA follows: TGCGCCAGCAGCCTAGGGACTAGCGCATCGCTAGAGACCCAGTACTTC. It translates to CASSLGTSASLETQYF. The rearrangement uses TRBV4-1 and TRBJ2-5, with 10 bases lining up with TRBD2. Unmatched junction bases numbered 9, after V lost 4 bases and J lost 4 bases. The CDR3 consists of 16 residues. The V gene's germline CDR1 is MGHRA and CDR2 YSYEKL.

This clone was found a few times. CDR3 nucleotides: TGTGCCAGCAGCCGAGGGGGCGCGGCTAATGAAAAACTGTTTTTT. This sequence encodes CASSRGGAANEKLFF. This chain uses TRBV11-3 with TRBJ1-4, with 7 positions matching TRBD1. V trimming: 5 bases; J trimming: 3 bases; junction bases outside the gene matches: 6. Germline CDR1 reads SGHNT; CDR2 reads YENEEA. This CDR3 is built from 15 residues. Looking up the rest from reference TRBV11-3 and TRBJ1-4 gives the full variable domain: EAGVVQSPRYKIIEKKQPVAFWCNPISGHNTLYWYLQNLGQGPELLIRYENEEAVDDSQLPKDRFSAERLKGVDSTLKIQPAELGDSAVYLCASSRGGAANEKLFFGSGTQLSVL.

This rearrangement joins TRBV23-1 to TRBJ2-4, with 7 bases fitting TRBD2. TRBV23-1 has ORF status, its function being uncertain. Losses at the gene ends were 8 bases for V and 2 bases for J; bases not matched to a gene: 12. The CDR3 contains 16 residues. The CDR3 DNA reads TGCGCCAGCCGCTATTCGGACGGGGGGTCCAAAAACATTCAGTACTTC. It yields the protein CASRYSDGGSKNIQYF.

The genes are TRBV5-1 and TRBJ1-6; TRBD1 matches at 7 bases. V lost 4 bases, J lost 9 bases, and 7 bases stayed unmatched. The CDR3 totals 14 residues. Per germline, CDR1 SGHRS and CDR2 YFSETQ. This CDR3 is CASSQGGKGSPLHF. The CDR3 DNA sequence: TGCGCCAGCAGCCAGGGGGGTAAGGGTTCACCCCTCCACTTT. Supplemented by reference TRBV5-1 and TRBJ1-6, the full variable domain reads KAGVTQTPRYLIKTRGQQVTLSCSPISGHRSVSWYQQTPGQGLQFLFEYFSETQRNKGNFPGRFSGRQFSNSRSEMNVSTLELGDSALYLCASSQGGKGSPLHFGNGTRLTVT.

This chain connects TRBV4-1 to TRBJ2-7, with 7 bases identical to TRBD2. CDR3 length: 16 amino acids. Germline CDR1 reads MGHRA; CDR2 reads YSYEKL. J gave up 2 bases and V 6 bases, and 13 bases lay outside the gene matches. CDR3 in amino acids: CASSLFAGGTTYEQYF. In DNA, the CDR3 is TGCGCCAGCAGTCTATTCGCCGGGGGGACTACCTACGAGCAGTACTTC.

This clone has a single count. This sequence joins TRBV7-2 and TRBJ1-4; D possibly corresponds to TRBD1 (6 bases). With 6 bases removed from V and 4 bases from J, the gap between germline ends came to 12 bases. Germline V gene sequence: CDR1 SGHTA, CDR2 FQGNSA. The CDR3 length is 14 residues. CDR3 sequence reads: CASRPGRGNEKLFF. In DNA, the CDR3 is TGTGCCAGCAGGCCCGGCAGGGGTAATGAAAAACTGTTTTTT.

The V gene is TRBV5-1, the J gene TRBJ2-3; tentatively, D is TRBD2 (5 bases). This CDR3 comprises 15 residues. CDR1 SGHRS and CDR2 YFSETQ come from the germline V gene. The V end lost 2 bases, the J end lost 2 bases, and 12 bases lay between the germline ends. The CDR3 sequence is CASSLGRAFTDTQYF. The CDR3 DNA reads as TGCGCCAGCAGCTTAGGGCGGGCATTCACAGATACGCAGTATTTT.

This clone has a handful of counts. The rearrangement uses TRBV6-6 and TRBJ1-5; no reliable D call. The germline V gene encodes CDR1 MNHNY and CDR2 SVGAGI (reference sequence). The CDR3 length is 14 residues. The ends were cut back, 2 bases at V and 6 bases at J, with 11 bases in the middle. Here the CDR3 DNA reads TGTGCCAGCAGTTACCTCGGGGAGGGTCAGCCCCAGCATTTT. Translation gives CASSYLGEGQPQHF.